The rows below give T cell receptor beta chains drawn from one sample of a study of cytomegalovirus exposure and HLA in healthy donors. TCRdb's table, derived via immunoSEQ multiplex PCR, lists solely in-frame clones and lacks some. The sample has under 80,000 clones, about 80% seen once; the top ten hold roughly 50%. Material for sequencing was PBMCs. These receptors were obtained from a man aged 50 or older in good health and CMV-seropositive. CDR3s include the opening cysteine and the closing phenylalanine or tryptophan. A D gene is named only where the DNA matches it firmly. The size field is filled for only some rows; it gives once, few, many or a size class.

TRBJ2-7	TRBD1	once	TRBV5-1	TGCGCCAGCCGTACCGGACAGGGGAGGAACGAGCAGTACTTC	CASRTGQGRNEQYF
TRBJ1-2	-	few	TRBV4-2	TGTGCCACCCTACACGCTAGGAGGACCTATGGCTACACCTTT	CATLHARRTYGYTF
TRBJ1-5	TRBD1	-	TRBV19	TGTGCCAGTAGAGACTTGGGACAGCTGGGGGGCAATCAGCCCCAGCATTTT	CASRDLGQLGGNQPQHF
TRBJ2-1	TRBD1	-	TRBV5-5	TGTGCCAGCAGCTTATTATCCAGGGGGCGTATCTATGAGCAGTTCTTC	CASSLLSRGRIYEQFF
TRBJ1-3	TRBD1	once	TRBV6-5	TGTGCCAGCAGCCCGACAGGGTTTGGAAACACCATATATTTT	CASSPTGFGNTIYF
TRBJ2-3	TRBD2	-	TRBV5-1	TGCGCCAGCAAGCTGTCCCCTCTAGCGGGAGTACACCTAGGGACAGATACGCAGTATTTT	CASKLSPLAGVHLGTDTQYF
TRBJ2-3	TRBD2	-	TRBV10-2	TGCGCCAGCAGGGGACTAGCGGGGGGGCGCCGGGTAGATACGCAGTATTTT	CASRGLAGGRRVDTQYF
TRBJ2-3	TRBD1	-	TRBV5-1	TGCGCCAGCAGCATAGGGACAGCAGGGACACACCATACGCAGTATTTT	CASSIGTAGTHHTQYF
TRBJ2-2	-	-	TRBV5-1	TGCGCCAGCAGCTTGAAGGAGGCTCCGAACACCGGGGAGCTGTTTTTT	CASSLKEAPNTGELFF
TRBJ2-1	TRBD2	-	TRBV29-1	TGCAGCGCCGGGACTAGCTCCTACAATGAGCAGTTCTTC	CSAGTSSYNEQFF
TRBJ1-2	TRBD1	-	TRBV18	TGTGCCAGCTCACGAGAGAGGACAGGGGATGGCTACACCTTC	CASSRERTGDGYTF
TRBJ1-1	-	-	TRBV10-2	TGCGCCAGCAAGTACAGGGCAGGCACTGAAGCTTTCTTC	CASKYRAGTEAFF
TRBJ2-7	-	-	TRBV6-6	TGTGCCAGCAGGCCGCCCGGGGGGCTACAGGGCGAGCAGTACTTC	CASRPPGGLQGEQYF
TRBJ2-7	-	once	TRBV7-9	TGTGCCAGCAGCTTAGGAGGGGCGGGGTACGAGCAGTACTTC	CASSLGGAGYEQYF
TRBJ1-1	-	-	TRBV9	TGTGCCAGCAGCGAGGACACGGGTTGGAACACTGAAGCTTTCTTT	CASSEDTGWNTEAFF
TRBJ1-2	TRBD1	-	TRBV10-3	TGTGCCATCAGGGGACAGGGCCAGGTTAAGGACTATGGCTACACCTTC	CAIRGQGQVKDYGYTF
TRBJ1-2	TRBD1	-	TRBV23-1	TGCGCCAGCATCCAACCCCCCGGGACAGGCTATGGCTACACCTTC	CASIQPPGTGYGYTF
TRBJ1-1	TRBD1	few	TRBV28	TGTGCCAGCAGTTTATTTTCGGGACAGCGCCAGGGAGCTTTCTTT	CASSLFSGQRQGAFF
TRBJ2-1	-	-	TRBV29-1	TGCAGCGTTGAAGATCGGGGTGACTACAATGAGCAGTTCTTC	CSVEDRGDYNEQFF
TRBJ2-1	TRBD2	once	TRBV5-1	TGCGCCAGCAGCCCGGGGGCTAGCGGGTACAATGAGCAGTTCTTC	CASSPGASGYNEQFF
TRBJ1-2	TRBD1	-	TRBV14	TGTGCCAGCAGCCAAGCGGCGACAGGGTTAAGTGGCTACACCTTC	CASSQAATGLSGYTF
TRBJ1-5	-	once	TRBV10-3	TGTGCCATCAGTGAGTCAATAGGGGGAAGCAATCAGCCCCAGCATTTT	CAISESIGGSNQPQHF
TRBJ2-7	TRBD2	few	TRBV5-8	TGTGCCAGCAGCGGGACTAGCCAGGGGCAGTACTTC	CASSGTSQGQYF
TRBJ2-1	TRBD2	-	TRBV11-2	TGTGCCAGCAGCTTAGTAGCGAGCGGGAGGAAAGATGAGCAGTTCTTC	CASSLVASGRKDEQFF
TRBJ1-1	-	few	TRBV6-1	TGTGCCAGCAGTGTTAACCCTTTGAGGACTGAAGCTTTCTTT	CASSVNPLRTEAFF
TRBJ2-1	TRBD1	-	TRBV7-9	TGTGCCAGCAGCCGACAGGGGTACTCCTACAATGAGCAGTTCTTC	CASSRQGYSYNEQFF
TRBJ1-3	TRBD1	-	TRBV7-9	TGTGCCAGCAGCTTAGCCACGACGGGACAGGGTAGTGTCGCCATATATTTT	CASSLATTGQGSVAIYF
TRBJ1-2	-	-	TRBV29-1	TGCAGCGCGGGGATTGAGGAGCGTTTCTATGGCTACACCTTC	CSAGIEERFYGYTF
TRBJ2-7	TRBD2	-	TRBV11-2	TGTGCCAGCAGCCGCGGGACTAGCGGGATCGGCGAGCAGTACTTC	CASSRGTSGIGEQYF
TRBJ2-1	TRBD1	-	TRBV11-1	TGTGCCAGCAGCTTACGTGGTCCCGGGACAGGGTCGCATGAGCAGTTCTTC	CASSLRGPGTGSHEQFF
TRBJ2-7	TRBD2	-	TRBV2	TGTGCCAGCAGGGTAGCGGGGGGAAAGGGTTACGAGCAGTACTTC	CASRVAGGKGYEQYF
TRBJ2-3	-	-	TRBV30	TGTGCCCGGGCCCTGGACTCCGGAGATACGCAGTATTTT	CARALDSGDTQYF
TRBJ2-3	-	-	TRBV7-2	TGTGCCAGCAGCTCATACGCCAGTACAGATACGCAGTATTTT	CASSSYASTDTQYF
TRBJ1-1	-	-	TRBV9	TGTGCCAGCAGCGGAGGGGAGGGCGGAGCGGTAAGGTCTGAAGCTTTCTTT	CASSGGEGGAVRSEAFF
TRBJ1-5	-	-	TRBV7-3	TGTGCCAGCAGCTTGGGTGGTCCGGGTCAGCCCCAGCATTTT	CASSLGGPGQPQHF
TRBJ1-2	TRBD1	-	TRBV30	TGTGCCTGGAAGACGGACAGGGCCTTTTACTATGGCTACACCTTC	CAWKTDRAFYYGYTF
TRBJ2-2	TRBD2	-	TRBV11-2	TGTGCCGGGAGGGACTCCAACACCGGGGAGCTGTTTTTT	CAGRDSNTGELFF